This TCR beta chain originates from a study of cytomegalovirus exposure and HLA in healthy donors. As for the study in general: A subsequent analysis reported that the roughly 120 validation repertoires were produced on the same platform that had also been used for the roughly 670 first-cohort repertoires. Study results and limitations: The authors enumerated over 150 TCR beta chains as linked to cytomegalovirus. Reportedly, cytomegalovirus status was diagnosed with high sensitivity and specificity.

CDR1 is SGHRS and CDR2 is YFSETQ in the germline V gene. This CDR3 is 14 amino acids long. V was clipped by 0 bases and J by 5 bases, with 11 bases between them. Note on this clone: What it recognizes is unknown.

TCRdb's table, derived via immunoSEQ multiplex PCR, lists solely in-frame clones and lacks some. This repertoire shows fewer than 250,000 clones, around 86% found once; its top ten account for about 2%. The donors were in the roughly 120-subject validation cohort; that cohort was separate from the approximately 670-subject first cohort. This receptor was taken from a woman aged 18-29 years in good health and CMV-seropositive. V and J are TRBV5-1 and TRBJ1-1, with D possibly being TRBD1 (6 bases). The source material was PBMCs. The CDR3 coding sequence is TGCGCCAGCAGCTTGGGAGGGGGTGTTACTGAAGCTTTCTTT. It yields the protein CASSLGGGVTEAFF.